Given below is one T cell receptor (beta chain) in context. Source study methods: By means of reference gene primer amplification, nucleated cell counts were estimated. Libraries were prepared by immunoSEQ multiplex PCR; TCRdb keeps only in-frame clonotypes and omits some of them. That table is the source of V, J and clone size, and D and trimming were worked out from the DNA. The sample shows hundreds of thousands of clones, around 80% of them seen only once. This sample was included in a study of blood T cell repertoires in COVID-19. Overall study context: Specimens from acute and convalescent COVID-19 originated in the United States, Italy and Spain. T cells, B-cell-depleted T cells, or PBMCs provided the cDNA or gDNA that served as material.

In germline, CDR1 is LNHDA, CDR2 SQIVND (reference sequence). Trimming took off 3 bases at V and 5 bases at J, with 7 bases between the two ends. This CDR3 is 12 amino acids long. The chain is built from TRBV19 and TRBJ1-1; D not certain. The clonotype originates from a woman aged 50 to 60 with acute or convalescent COVID-19. The sample was peripheral blood. The CDR3 reads CASSIGPTEAFF. CDR3 nucleotide sequence: TGTGCCAGTAGTATTGGGCCGACTGAAGCTTTCTTT.